These T cell receptor beta chains were read from a single sample in a study of cytomegalovirus exposure and HLA in healthy donors. Data came from immunoSEQ multiplex PCR; TCRdb stores just in-frame clones and leaves some out. The sample has some 200,000 clones; over 60% are singletons. Sequencing was done on a sample of PBMCs. The receptors shown here come from a man aged 40-49 years in good health and CMV-seronegative. Each CDR3 is given with its conserved first and last residue. The D gene is left open where the match is weak. Only some rows state a clone size, as once, few, many or a class for expanded clones.

>.|TRBJ1-1|.|TRBV19
CASRRDRENEAFF
TGTGCCAGTAGGAGAGACAGAGAGAATGAAGCTTTCTTT
>.|TRBJ1-5|.|TRBV19
CASSIIGGDSNQPQHF
TGTGCCAGTAGTATAATTGGCGGTGATAGCAATCAGCCCCAGCATTTT
>TRBD1|TRBJ1-1|.|TRBV7-6
CASSLNRGKAFF
TGTGCCAGCAGCTTAAACAGGGGGAAAGCTTTCTTT
>TRBD1|TRBJ1-5|.|TRBV5-6
CASSQGTANSNQPQHF
TGTGCCAGCAGCCAAGGGACAGCTAATAGCAATCAGCCCCAGCATTTT
>.|TRBJ1-2|.|TRBV6-4
CASSKTWGENYGYTF
TGTGCCAGCTCTAAGACTTGGGGAGAAAACTATGGCTACACCTTC
>.|TRBJ1-4|.|TRBV19
CASSSEERNEKLFF
TGTGCCAGTAGTTCGGAGGAGAGGAATGAAAAACTGTTTTTT
>.|TRBJ1-1|.|TRBV18
CASSRSRSGEAFF
TGTGCCAGCTCACGTTCCCGCTCCGGGGAAGCTTTCTTT
>TRBD1|TRBJ1-1|.|TRBV7-6
CASSLASRGLTEAFF
TGTGCCAGCAGCCTCGCGAGCAGGGGGCTCACTGAAGCTTTCTTT
>.|TRBJ1-1|.|TRBV28
CASSQQHTTEAFF
TGTGCCAGCAGTCAACAGCATACAACTGAAGCTTTCTTT
>.|TRBJ1-5|.|TRBV4-1
CASSRPGGDQPQHF
TGCGCCAGCAGCCGGCCGGGGGGGGACCAGCCCCAGCATTTT
>TRBD1|TRBJ1-5|.|TRBV28
CASSEDRGPNQPQHF
TGTGCCAGCAGCGAGGACAGGGGGCCTAATCAGCCCCAGCATTTT
>TRBD1|TRBJ2-1|.|TRBV5-1
CASSPGQHYNEQFF
TGCGCCAGCAGCCCGGGACAGCACTACAATGAGCAGTTCTTC
>TRBD1|TRBJ1-4|once|TRBV5-4
CASSLDRGEKLFF
TGTGCCAGCAGCTTGGACAGGGGCGAAAAACTGTTTTTT
>TRBD2|TRBJ2-2|.|TRBV5-8
CASSLPAGVTGELFF
TGTGCCAGCAGCTTGCCAGCGGGAGTAACCGGGGAGCTGTTTTTT
>TRBD1|TRBJ2-7|.|TRBV27
CASSGGQARSEQYF
TGTGCCAGCAGCGGAGGACAGGCTCGTTCCGAGCAGTACTTC
>.|TRBJ1-2|once|TRBV27
CASTKTGNRNYGYTF
TGTGCCAGCACCAAAACAGGGAATCGAAACTATGGCTACACCTTC
>TRBD2|TRBJ2-7|.|TRBV27
CASSEGLAGGYYEQYF
TGTGCCAGCAGCGAAGGACTAGCGGGGGGATACTACGAGCAGTACTTC
>.|TRBJ1-1|few|TRBV7-3
CASSLNGPEPLF
TGTGCCAGCAGCTTAAATGGGCCAGAGCCCCTATTT
>TRBD2|TRBJ2-4|.|TRBV27
CASSSGRLAKLILAKNIQYF
TGTGCCAGCAGTTCGGGCCGACTAGCGAAACTTATACTAGCCAAAAACATTCAGTACTTC
>TRBD2|TRBJ2-3|.|TRBV5-4
CASSSLTSGYSTDTQYF
TGTGCCAGCAGCTCCTTGACTAGCGGTTATAGCACAGATACGCAGTATTTT
>.|TRBJ2-1|few|TRBV20-1
CSAFRGWEQFF
TGCAGTGCTTTCAGGGGTTGGGAGCAGTTCTTC
>TRBD2|TRBJ2-7|.|TRBV7-3
CASSRGASGTYEQYF
TGTGCCAGCAGCCGAGGGGCTAGCGGTACCTACGAGCAGTACTTC
>TRBD2|TRBJ2-3|.|TRBV2
CASSQRGWREGRTDTQYF
TGTGCCAGCAGCCAAAGGGGGTGGCGGGAGGGCCGAACAGATACGCAGTATTTT
>TRBD1|TRBJ1-1|.|TRBV7-3
CASSLLGQGDERNTEAFF
TGTGCCAGCAGCTTATTGGGACAGGGGGACGAAAGAAATACTGAAGCTTTCTTT
>TRBD1|TRBJ1-2|.|TRBV5-1
CASSPRTGNNYGYTF
TGCGCCAGCAGCCCCAGGACAGGGAATAACTATGGCTACACCTTC
>.|TRBJ2-3|.|TRBV15
CATSNGSYDTDTQYF
TGTGCCACCTCTAACGGGAGCTACGACACAGATACGCAGTATTTT
>.|TRBJ1-5|.|TRBV28
CASTQGGNQPQHF
TGTGCCAGCACACAGGGTGGCAATCAGCCCCAGCATTTT
>.|TRBJ1-1|.|TRBV2
CASSVGLEAFF
TGTGCCAGCAGTGTCGGTCTGGAAGCTTTCTTT
>.|TRBJ1-1|once|TRBV4-1
CASSEPGTNTEAFF
TGCGCCAGCAGTGAACCCGGGACAAACACTGAAGCTTTCTTT
>.|TRBJ2-7|few|TRBV13
CASSLRQDEQYF
TGTGCCAGCAGCTTACGTCAGGACGAGCAGTACTTC
>TRBD2|TRBJ2-7|.|TRBV4-2
CASSQRLAGAYEQYF
TGTGCCAGCAGCCAACGACTAGCGGGAGCCTACGAGCAGTACTTC
>.|TRBJ2-5|.|TRBV2
CASSDSSGQETQYF
TGTGCCAGCAGTGACAGTAGCGGCCAAGAGACCCAGTACTTC
>.|TRBJ2-1|.|TRBV27
CASRSGGRNEQFF
TGTGCCAGCCGCTCGGGGGGCCGTAATGAGCAGTTCTTC
>.|TRBJ2-6|.|TRBV5-1
CASSPGSSGANVLTF
TGCGCCAGCAGCCCCGGGTCCTCTGGGGCCAACGTCCTGACTTTC
>.|TRBJ2-2|.|TRBV5-5
CASSPRGIANTGELFF
TGTGCCAGCAGCCCCCGGGGGATCGCGAACACCGGGGAGCTGTTTTTT
>TRBD1|TRBJ2-2|.|TRBV2
CASRLGQSVTETGELFF
TGTGCCAGCAGATTGGGACAGAGCGTAACGGAGACCGGGGAGCTGTTTTTT
>TRBD1|TRBJ1-6|once|TRBV10-3
CAISDRGNSPLHF
TGTGCCATTTCAGACAGGGGTAATTCACCCCTCCACTTT
>TRBD2|TRBJ2-1|.|TRBV19
CASSPLAGVAYNEQFF
TGTGCCAGTAGTCCCCTAGCGGGAGTCGCCTACAATGAGCAGTTCTTC
>.|TRBJ2-5|few|TRBV6-5
CASSYYGEETQYF
TGTGCCAGCAGTTACTACGGAGAAGAGACCCAGTACTTC
>.|TRBJ1-1|.|TRBV7-8
CASSLPATAGTEAFF
TGTGCCAGCAGCTTACCAGCGACAGCTGGGACTGAAGCTTTCTTT
>.|TRBJ2-6|.|TRBV7-3
CASSLTDEAGADLTF
TGTGCCAGCAGCTTAACGGATGAGGCAGGGGCTGACCTGACTTTC
>TRBD1|TRBJ1-1|once|TRBV6-5
CASSRQGDREAFF
TGTGCCAGCAGCCGTCAGGGGGACCGTGAAGCTTTCTTT
>.|TRBJ2-1|.|TRBV14
CASSQARHLSYNEQFF
TGTGCCAGCAGCCAAGCGCGGCACCTCTCCTACAATGAGCAGTTCTTC
>.|TRBJ2-3|.|TRBV28
CASSLWGSMGTDTQYF
TGTGCCAGCAGTTTATGGGGCAGTATGGGCACAGATACGCAGTATTTT
>.|TRBJ1-5|.|TRBV7-8
CASSRLTSNQPQHF
TGTGCCAGCAGCCGACTGACGAGCAATCAGCCCCAGCATTTT
>.|TRBJ1-2|few|TRBV10-2
CASSDRAGGYTF
TGCGCCAGCAGTGACAGGGCTGGGGGCTACACCTTC